The subject of this entry is one T cell receptor (beta chain). This entry belongs to a study of blood T cell repertoires in COVID-19. This table comes from immunoSEQ multiplex PCR, and its TCRdb copy is limited to in-frame clones, with some not included. This sample has approximately 460,000 clones; roughly 89% occur once, and the top ten carry roughly 0.9%. V was shortened by 0 bases and J by 6 bases, with 12 bases between the two germline ends. CDR3 length: 15 amino acids. Per germline, CDR1 SGHRS and CDR2 YFSETQ. The clonotype originates from a man between 18 and 29 years old with COVID-19, enrolled during active disease. The sample taken for sequencing was peripheral blood. The V call is TRBV5-1, the J call TRBJ1-4; D possibly corresponds to TRBD1 (6 bases). Here the CDR3 DNA reads TGCGCCAGCAGCTTGGATGGGGGCCGGGATGAAAAACTGTTTTTT. It specifies CASSLDGGRDEKLFF. The whole variable domain, remainder taken from reference TRBV5-1 and TRBJ1-4, is KAGVTQTPRYLIKTRGQQVTLSCSPISGHRSVSWYQQTPGQGLQFLFEYFSETQRNKGNFPGRFSGRQFSNSRSEMNVSTLELGDSALYLCASSLDGGRDEKLFFGSGTQLSVL.